The 29 T cell receptor beta chains in this list originate from one sample, sequenced in a study of blood T cell repertoires in COVID-19 (dated by TCRdb to 2018 to 2021). The library relied on the immunoSEQ multiplex PCR assay. TCRdb stores this immuneACCESS table with in-frame sequences only. Part of the clones is absent; in the studies checked, under half of the shortfall reflects unresolved V genes, and no reason is known for the rest. The sample table holds roughly 42,000 clones, of which 80% to 90% were seen once. The ten largest clonotypes hold more than 7.5% of the sample. Input material: peripheral blood. The origin of the receptors is a man between 25 and 39 years old with active or convalescent COVID-19.

This chain uses TRBV5-1 with TRBJ1-1; D is unclear. Germline CDR1 reads SGHRS; CDR2 reads YFSETQ. The CDR3 consists of 14 residues. Trimming removed 4 bases from V and 3 bases from J, with 13 bases in between. The chain's CDR3 is CASSLSSVYTEAFF. DNA for the CDR3: TGCGCCAGCAGCCTATCAAGCGTTTACACTGAAGCTTTCTTT.

This chain joins TRBV7-3 and TRBJ1-2, with D hard to call. The CDR3 has 15 residues. In germline, CDR1 is SGHTA, CDR2 FQGTGA. With 3 bases removed from V and 4 bases from J, the gap between germline ends came to 15 bases. As DNA, the CDR3 is TGTGCCAGCAGCTTTGGGCCCCAAGAGGGCTATGGCTACACCTTC. This sequence encodes CASSFGPQEGYGYTF.

The CDR3 sequence is CASRGLAGVGTGELFF. DNA for the CDR3: TGCGCCAGCAGGGGACTAGCGGGAGTAGGCACCGGGGAGCTGTTTTTT. V gene TRBV4-3 combines with J gene TRBJ2-2; TRBD2 aligns across 14 bases. Losses at the gene ends were 6 bases for V and 4 bases for J; bases not matched to a gene: 4. This CDR3 is built from 16 residues. Germline V gene sequence: CDR1 LGHNA, CDR2 YSLEER.

J is TRBJ2-7 and V is TRBV6-2 or TRBV6-3, with a weak D call TRBD2 (6 bases). The germline gives CDR1 MNHEY, CDR2 SVGEGT. The V and J ends lost 1 base and 5 bases respectively, with 9 bases between them. This CDR3 is 13 amino acids long. The DNA of the CDR3 is TGTGCCAGCAGTTACTGGGGGGTCGACGAGCAGTACTTC. The encoded protein is CASSYWGVDEQYF.

The J gene is TRBJ2-5, the V gene TRBV4-1; D is ambiguous. V was trimmed by 1 base and J by 7 bases, leaving 13 bases between them. Germline CDR1 reads MGHRA; CDR2 reads YSYEKL. The CDR3 spans 14 residues. The CDR3 spells CASSQGGSRRTQYF. For the CDR3, the DNA is TGCGCCAGCAGCCAAGGAGGCAGCCGGAGGACCCAGTACTTC.

The chain couples TRBV24-1 to TRBJ2-3, with 7 bases lining up with TRBD2. V shed 3 bases, J shed 4 bases, and the junction held 12 bases outside the gene matches. Germline lookup yields CDR1 KGHDR and CDR2 SFDVKD. The CDR3 loop spans 17 amino acids. CDR3 nucleotide sequence: TGTGCCACCAGTGATACGGGTTTGAGCGGGAAATCAGATACGCAGTATTTT. Amino acid sequence: CATSDTGLSGKSDTQYF.

This rearrangement joins TRBV10-3 to TRBJ2-7; D unresolved. Germline assignment: CDR1 ENHRY and CDR2 SYGVKD. Trimming stripped 5 bases from V and 1 base from J, with 9 bases between. This CDR3 spans 13 amino acids. CDR3 protein: CAISPEVSYEQYV. The CDR3 DNA is TGTGCCATCAGTCCCGAGGTATCCTACGAGCAGTACGTC.

This clone was counted a single time. The genes are TRBV7-2 and TRBJ1-4; D not resolved. From germline, CDR1 is SGHTA and CDR2 FQGNSA. The CDR3 contains 14 residues. The V end was cut by 5 bases, the J end by 8 bases, with 15 bases between. The DNA of the CDR3 is TGTGCCAGCAGCCACTCCGGGTTATGGGAAAAACTGTTTTTT. This encodes CASSHSGLWEKLFF.

The chain recombines TRBV12-3 or TRBV12-4 with TRBJ1-6; D is possibly TRBD1 (5 bases). CDR3 size: 13 residues. V was trimmed by 8 bases and J by 1 base, leaving 6 bases between them. Written as DNA, the CDR3 is TGTGCCAGCGGGACTTCCTATAATTCACCCCTCCACTTT. Amino acids: CASGTSYNSPLHF.

This chain links TRBV2 with TRBJ1-2; maybe TRBD1 (5 bases). The CDR3 runs 14 residues. Between the trimmed V and J ends, which lost 4 bases and 7 bases, there was a span of 16 bases. Per germline, CDR1 SNHLY and CDR2 FYNNEI. CDR3 nucleotide sequence: TGTGCCAGCAGTGGCCGACAGCGAACCTTTGGCTACACCTTC. Its translation: CASSGRQRTFGYTF.

The rearrangement joins TRBV29-1 to TRBJ2-1; D gene uncertain. The CDR3 has 14 amino acids. Trimming left V 5 bases short and J 0 bases short, with 11 bases between. CDR1 is SQVTM, CDR2 ANQGSEA, per germline. CDR3 amino acids: CSVIDKSSYNEQFF. In DNA, the CDR3 is TGCAGCGTTATAGACAAGAGCTCCTACAATGAGCAGTTCTTC.

This clone was counted once. This chain links TRBV4-1 with TRBJ1-1, with 8 bases lining up with TRBD1. Germline lookup yields CDR1 MGHRA and CDR2 YSYEKL. Losses at the gene ends were 2 bases for V and 3 bases for J; bases not matched to a gene: 8. This CDR3 region has 16 residues. The CDR3 loop is CASSQKPRGPDTEAFF. CDR3 nucleotide sequence: TGCGCCAGCAGCCAAAAACCCAGGGGGCCGGACACTGAAGCTTTCTTT.

The chain uses TRBV23-1 and TRBJ2-7, with TRBD1 matching 9 bases. TRBV23-1 is labeled an ORF, and its function is uncertain. CDR3 length equals 14 residues. With 6 bases clipped from V and 2 bases from J, the junction kept 5 bases outside the gene matches. Written as DNA, the CDR3 is TGCGCCAGCAGACCGGACAGGGGAACCTACGAGCAGTACTTC. This translates into CASRPDRGTYEQYF.

V is TRBV6-2 or TRBV6-3 and J is TRBJ1-1, with 7 bases lining up with TRBD1. The CDR3 spans 16 residues. Germline V lookup: CDR1 MNHEY, CDR2 SVGEGT. The junction had 10 bases not matched to a gene; V was cut back by 6 bases and J by 0 bases. The DNA for the CDR3 is TGTGCCAGCAGCCCTGAGAACAGGGGAATGAACACTGAAGCTTTCTTT. Amino acids: CASSPENRGMNTEAFF.

This clone was seen only once. The chain combines TRBV7-9 with TRBJ1-2; 8 positions match TRBD1. V was pared by 2 bases and J by 4 bases, with 6 bases of the junction left unmatched. The CDR3 length is 15 residues. The germline CDR1 and CDR2 sequences are SEHNR and FQNEAQ (reference sequence). CDR3 loop: CASSLILGQVYGYTF. CDR3 nucleotide sequence: TGTGCCAGCAGCTTAATACTGGGACAGGTCTATGGCTACACCTTC.

The V call is TRBV5-1, the J call TRBJ2-1, with D perhaps TRBD1 (5 bases). The V end was cut by 4 bases, the J end by 9 bases, with 14 bases between. CDR3 length: 13 residues. Germline CDR1 SGHRS, CDR2 YFSETQ. For the CDR3, the DNA is TGCGCCAGCAGCGGAGAAGGGCAGGGTGAGCAGTTCTTC. This sequence encodes CASSGEGQGEQFF.

The chain links TRBV4-1 to TRBJ1-2, with a possible D match to TRBD1 (6 bases). CDR1 and CDR2 (germline): MGHRA, YSYEKL. This CDR3 spans 14 amino acids. Trimming cost V 0 bases and J 4 bases, with 9 bases left between them. Here the CDR3 DNA reads TGCGCCAGCAGCCAAGAAAGGGGGTTCTATGGCTACACCTTC. It yields the protein CASSQERGFYGYTF.

CDR3 in DNA: TGCAGCGTAGCCAAGGGGGCCAGCTCCTACAATGAGCAGTTCTTC. It codes for CSVAKGASSYNEQFF. The rearrangement links TRBV29-1 to TRBJ2-1; TRBD1 matches at 7 bases. The V segment lost 6 bases and the J segment 0 bases; nucleotides outside the gene matches: 8. The CDR3 is 15 amino acids. The germline gives CDR1 SQVTM, CDR2 ANQGSEA.

V usage is TRBV5-4 and J usage is TRBJ1-5, with D unclear. V shed 0 bases and J shed 2 bases, with 9 bases lying between them. The CDR3 length is 15 residues. CDR1 is SGHNT, CDR2 YYREEE, per germline (reference sequence). The CDR3 bases are TGTGCCAGCAGCTTGGGTCCCGGGGGCAATCAGCCCCAGCATTTT. This codes for CASSLGPGGNQPQHF.

This clone was seen only a few times. This chain links TRBV2 with TRBJ2-2, with D tentatively TRBD1 (8 bases). Germline CDR1 SNHLY, CDR2 FYNNEI. CDR3 size: 14 residues. Trimming stripped 10 bases from V and 5 bases from J, with 17 bases between. CDR3 sequence reads: CAIGRRQGTGELFF. CDR3 sequence (DNA): TGTGCCATCGGGAGGAGACAGGGGACCGGGGAGCTGTTTTTT. The full variable domain, its missing parts supplied by reference TRBV2 and TRBJ2-2, is EPEVTQTPSHQVTQMGQEVILRCVPISNHLYFYWYRQILGQKVEFLVSFYNNEISEKSEIFDDQFSVERPDGSNFTLKIRSTKLEDSAMYFCAIGRRQGTGELFFGEGSRLTVL.

The chain carries TRBV14 and TRBJ1-5, with D unclear. Germline values: CDR1 SGHDN, CDR2 FVKESK. This CDR3 has 15 residues. Trimming stripped 2 bases from V and 2 bases from J, with 10 bases between. The CDR3 nucleotides read TGTGCCAGCAGCCAATTTTACGGGGGCAATCAGCCCCAGCATTTT. Protein product: CASSQFYGGNQPQHF. The complete variable domain, with remaining parts taken from reference TRBV14 and TRBJ1-5, reads EAGVTQFPSHSVIEKGQTVTLRCDPISGHDNLYWYRRVMGKEIKFLLHFVKESKQDESGMPNNRFLAERTGGTYSTLKVQPAELEDSGVYFCASSQFYGGNQPQHFGDGTRLSIL.

Only one count was recorded for this clone. The chain couples TRBV11-2 to TRBJ2-7; D remains unclear. V shed 4 bases and J shed 3 bases, with 4 bases lying between them. This CDR3 has 11 amino acids. The germline CDR1 and CDR2 sequences are SGHAT and FQNNGV. CDR3 DNA: TGTGCCAGCAGCTCTTTCTACGAGCAGTACTTC. Amino acids: CASSSFYEQYF.

The V and J genes are TRBV13 and TRBJ2-5; a possible D gene is TRBD1 (5 bases). Germline V CDR1 and CDR2: PRHDT, FYEKMQ (reference sequence). Trimming shortened V by 7 bases and J by 0 bases, and 12 bases separated the two germline ends. The CDR3 has 14 residues. In nucleotides, the CDR3 is TGTGCCAGCACCCAGGGCAGGAACCAAGAGACCCAGTACTTC. It translates to CASTQGRNQETQYF.

The chain recombines TRBV6-5 with TRBJ2-2; 8 bases map to TRBD1. From germline, CDR1 is MNHEY and CDR2 SVGAGI. V shed 6 bases, J shed 4 bases, and the junction held 4 bases outside the gene matches. The CDR3 sequence is 14 residues long. The CDR3 nucleotides read TGTGCCAGCAGGCCTACAGGGGGCACCGGGGAGCTGTTTTTT. Translating it yields CASRPTGGTGELFF.

J is TRBJ2-7 and V is TRBV5-1, with 7 nucleotides matching TRBD1. The CDR3 extends over 15 amino acids. V was pared by 4 bases and J by 0 bases, with 7 bases of the junction left unmatched. Germline CDR1 reads SGHRS; CDR2 reads YFSETQ. CDR3 nucleotide sequence: TGCGCCAGCAGCCCGAGCCGGGACAGCTCCTACGAGCAGTACTTC. It translates to CASSPSRDSSYEQYF.

The chain combines TRBV3-1 (or the pseudogene TRBV3-2) with TRBJ2-1; TRBD2 is a possible D gene (6 bases). The CDR3 length is 15 residues. Trimming stripped 4 bases from V and 0 bases from J, with 10 bases between. CDR1 and CDR2 from the germline V gene are LGHDT and YNNKEL (reference sequence). The CDR3 sequence is CASSPQRVSYNEQFF. The CDR3, as DNA: TGTGCCAGCAGCCCCCAGCGGGTCTCCTACAATGAGCAGTTCTTC.

This clone showed up just a few times. This rearrangement joins TRBV6-1 to TRBJ2-6; D not certain. The CDR3 extends over 15 amino acids. Germline V gene sequence: CDR1 MNHNS, CDR2 SASEGT. The V end was cut by 3 bases, the J end by 0 bases, with 6 bases between. CDR3 loop: CASSDGDSGANVLTF. In DNA, the CDR3 is TGTGCCAGCAGTGACGGTGACTCTGGGGCCAACGTCCTGACTTTC.

This sequence joins TRBV24-1 and TRBJ1-4; D not certain. V was trimmed by 6 bases and J by 0 bases, leaving 4 bases between them. The CDR3 covers 13 residues. CDR1 and CDR2 (germline): KGHDR, SFDVKD. CDR3 sequence (DNA): TGTGCCACCAGTCCGGCAACTAATGAAAAACTGTTTTTT. Amino acid sequence: CATSPATNEKLFF.

The chain recombines TRBV19 with TRBJ2-7, with 11 bases matching TRBD2. With V trimmed by 4 bases and J by 7 bases, 15 bases remained unmatched. The CDR3 is 17 residues long. Germline CDR1 and CDR2: LNHDA and SQIVND (reference sequence). CDR3 loop: CASSTPPVAGGPGEQYV. The CDR3 DNA reads TGTGCCAGTAGTACACCCCCCGTAGCGGGAGGGCCGGGGGAGCAGTACGTC.